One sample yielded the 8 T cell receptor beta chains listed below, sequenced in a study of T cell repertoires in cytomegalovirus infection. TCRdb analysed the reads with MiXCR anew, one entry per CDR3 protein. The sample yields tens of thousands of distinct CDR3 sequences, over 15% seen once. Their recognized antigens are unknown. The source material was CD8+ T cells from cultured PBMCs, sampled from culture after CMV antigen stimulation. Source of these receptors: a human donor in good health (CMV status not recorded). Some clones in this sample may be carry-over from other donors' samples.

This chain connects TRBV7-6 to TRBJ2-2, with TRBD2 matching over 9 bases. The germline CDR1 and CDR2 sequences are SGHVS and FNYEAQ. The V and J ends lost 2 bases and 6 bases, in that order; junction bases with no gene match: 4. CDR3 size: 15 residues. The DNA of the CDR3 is TGTGCCAGCAGCTTAAGCGGGGGGCTGTCCGGGGAGCTGTTTTTT. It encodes CASSLSGGLSGELFF.

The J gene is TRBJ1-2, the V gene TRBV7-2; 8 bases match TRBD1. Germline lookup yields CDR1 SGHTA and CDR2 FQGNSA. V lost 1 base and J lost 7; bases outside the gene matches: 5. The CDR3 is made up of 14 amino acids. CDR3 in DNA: TGTGCCAGCAGCTTAGAAACAGGGGGGGGTGGCTACACCTTC. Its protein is CASSLETGGGGYTF.

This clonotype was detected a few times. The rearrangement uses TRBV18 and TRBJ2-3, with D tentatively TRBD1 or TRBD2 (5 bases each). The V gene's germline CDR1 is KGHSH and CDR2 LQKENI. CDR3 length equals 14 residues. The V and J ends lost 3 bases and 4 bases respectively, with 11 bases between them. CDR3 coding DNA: TGTGCCAGCTCACCCTGGGGGAGCCCAGATACGCAGTATTTT. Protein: CASSPWGSPDTQYF.

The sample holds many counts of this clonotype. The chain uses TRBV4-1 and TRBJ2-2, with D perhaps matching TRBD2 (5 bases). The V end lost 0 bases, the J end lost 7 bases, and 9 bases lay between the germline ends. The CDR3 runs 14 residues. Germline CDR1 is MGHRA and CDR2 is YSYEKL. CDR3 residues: CASSQEGAFGELFF. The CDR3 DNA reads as TGCGCCAGCAGCCAAGAGGGAGCGTTCGGGGAGCTGTTTTTT.

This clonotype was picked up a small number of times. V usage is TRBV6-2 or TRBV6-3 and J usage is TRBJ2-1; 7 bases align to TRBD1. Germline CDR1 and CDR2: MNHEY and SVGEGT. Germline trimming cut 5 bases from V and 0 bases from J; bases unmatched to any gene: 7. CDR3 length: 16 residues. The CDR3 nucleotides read TGTGCCAGCAGTCCACGGACAGGCCTCTCCTACAATGAGCAGTTCTTC. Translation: CASSPRTGLSYNEQFF.

The CDR3 nucleotides read TGTGCCAGCAGTCTCTCGGGTGGCAGGGAAGATACGCAGTATTTT. It is translated as CASSLSGGREDTQYF. The rearrangement joins TRBV12-3 or TRBV12-4 to TRBJ2-3; D may be TRBD1 (5 bases). This CDR3 spans 15 amino acids. V was pared by 5 bases and J by 5 bases, with 17 bases between.

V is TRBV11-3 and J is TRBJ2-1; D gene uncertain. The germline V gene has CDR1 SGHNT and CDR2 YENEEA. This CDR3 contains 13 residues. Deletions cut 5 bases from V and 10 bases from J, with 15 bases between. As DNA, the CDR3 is TGTGCCAGCAGCCCTCGCGGCCCAACGGAGCAGTTCTTC. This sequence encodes CASSPRGPTEQFF.

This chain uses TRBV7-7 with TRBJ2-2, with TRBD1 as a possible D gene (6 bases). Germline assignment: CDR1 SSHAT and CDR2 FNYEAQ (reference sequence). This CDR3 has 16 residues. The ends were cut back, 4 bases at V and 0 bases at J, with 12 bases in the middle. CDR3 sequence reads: CASSSLGGANTGELFF. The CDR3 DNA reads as TGTGCCAGCAGCTCTCTAGGGGGTGCGAACACCGGGGAGCTGTTTTTT.